Following are 26 T cell receptor beta chains from one sample sequenced in a study of vaccination effects on CD4 cells after COVID-19. Expansion with viral peptide pools was applied to antigen-specific CD4+ T cells by the ViraFEST assay prior to sequencing. Following 10 days of culture, CD4+ T cells were isolated. Each person got two doses of an mRNA SARS-CoV-2 vaccine, BNT162b2 or mRNA-1273. Their target antigens are unknown. The table came from immunoSEQ multiplex PCR; TCRdb's copy has only in-frame clones and leaves some out. The sample consists of more than 20,000 clones, over 70% of them appearing once. This specimen was CD4+ T cells from PBMCs cultured with SARS-CoV-2 spike peptides, taken after COVID-19 vaccination. The receptors come from a human donor who received a COVID-19 vaccine.

The gene calls are TRBV23-1 and TRBJ2-3, with 10 bases fitting TRBD1. TRBV23-1 is identified as an open reading frame with a role that is uncertain. V was clipped by 3 bases and J by 1 base; unmatched bases: 13. The length of the CDR3 is 19 residues. This chain's CDR3 is CASSHGTKTGTGGTDTQYF. In DNA, the CDR3 is TGCGCCAGCAGTCATGGTACTAAAACCGGGACAGGGGGCACAGATACGCAGTATTTT.

This clone was counted once. The chain uses TRBV27 and TRBJ1-2, with no clear D. This CDR3 region has 16 residues. The ends were cut back, 3 bases at V and 0 bases at J, with 14 bases in the middle. Germline CDR1 MNHEY, CDR2 SMNVEV (reference sequence). CDR3 in DNA: TGTGCCAGCAGTTTCCGGGTTGGATCCGCTAACTATGGCTACACCTTC. This codes for CASSFRVGSANYGYTF.

This chain links TRBV18 with TRBJ1-2; D possibly corresponds to TRBD1 (6 bases). This CDR3 spans 14 amino acids. V lost 3 bases and J lost 7, with 15 bases in between. In germline, CDR1 is KGHSH, CDR2 LQKENI. This chain's CDR3 is CASSPGGASPGYTF. CDR3 bases: TGTGCCAGCTCACCGGGGGGCGCCTCCCCTGGCTACACCTTC.

The chain couples TRBV25-1 to TRBJ2-7; 8 bases align to TRBD2. Germline loops: CDR1 MGHDK, CDR2 SYGVNS. The length of the CDR3 is 13 residues. V lost 10 bases, J lost 0 bases, and 5 bases stayed unmatched. CDR3 coding DNA: TGTGCCACGAGGGCGGGGGGCTCCTACGAGCAGTACTTC. Protein sequence: CATRAGGSYEQYF.

This clone has just a few counts. The gene calls are TRBV10-3 and TRBJ2-7, with D perhaps TRBD2 (5 bases). The CDR3 spans 13 residues. V was clipped by 0 bases and J by 3 bases, with 6 bases between them. Germline CDR1 reads ENHRY; CDR2 reads SYGVKD. The CDR3 is CAISESEGYEQYF. As DNA, the CDR3 is TGTGCCATCAGTGAGTCTGAGGGCTACGAGCAGTACTTC.

The chain has TRBV6-5 and TRBJ2-3; no clear D gene. This CDR3 contains 15 residues. Germline CDR1 reads MNHEY; CDR2 reads SVGAGI. The ends were cut back, 6 bases at V and 4 bases at J, with 17 bases in the middle. The CDR3 DNA sequence: TGTGCCAGCAGGGGAACAGCGATTCAGGCAGATACGCAGTATTTT. Translating it yields CASRGTAIQADTQYF.

The chain joins TRBV29-1 to TRBJ1-4, with 8 positions matching TRBD1. CDR1 SQVTM and CDR2 ANQGSEA come from the germline V gene. V was clipped by 6 bases and J by 5 bases; unmatched bases: 11. CDR3 size: 15 residues. The CDR3 region has the DNA TGCAGCGTCTCCCCAGGGGGCAATCGAAATGAAAAACTGTTTTTT. Its translation: CSVSPGGNRNEKLFF.

The V call is TRBV11-2, the J call TRBJ2-3, with TRBD2 identical over 9 bases. This CDR3 region has 18 residues. The V gene end was trimmed by 3 bases and the J gene end by 3 bases; junction bases not matched to a gene: 13. Germline V CDR1 and CDR2: SGHAT, FQNNGV. The CDR3 nucleotides are TGTGCCAGCAGCTTTGCAGTGGGCGGGAGGGCCGGGACAGATACGCAGTATTTT. Amino acid sequence: CASSFAVGGRAGTDTQYF.

CDR3 DNA: TGTGCCAGCAGCTTGGAGGTAGAAGGGGAGACCCAGTACTTC. It translates to CASSLEVEGETQYF. This chain links TRBV5-5 with TRBJ2-5; D is ambiguous. Germline CDR1 is SGHKS and CDR2 is YYEKEE (reference sequence). The CDR3 contains 14 residues. V dropped 0 bases and J dropped 5 bases, with 11 bases sitting between them.

This clone was picked up one time. This rearrangement joins TRBV27 to TRBJ1-1; D remains ambiguous. CDR1 is MNHEY and CDR2 is SMNVEV in the germline V gene (reference sequence). The CDR3 totals 16 residues. Trimming left V 4 bases short and J 1 base short, with 16 bases between. The CDR3 DNA is TGTGCCAGCAGTTCTTTCCCGACAAGACCGAACACTGAAGCTTTCTTT. Protein: CASSSFPTRPNTEAFF.

The chain links TRBV29-1 to TRBJ1-1; tentative D call: TRBD1 (5 bases). Germline CDR1 and CDR2: SQVTM and ANQGSEA. V gave up 4 bases and J gave up 6 bases, with 12 bases separating them. The CDR3 has 12 residues. CDR3 bases: TGCAGCGTTGTCTTGGGGCTTGCTGAAGCTTTCTTT. It encodes CSVVLGLAEAFF. The variable domain in full, completed from reference TRBV29-1 and TRBJ1-1, reads SAVISQKPSRDICQRGTSLTIQCQVDSQVTMMFWYRQQPGQSLTLIATANQGSEATYESGFVIDKFPISRPNLTFSTLTVSNMSPEDSSIYLCSVVLGLAEAFFGQGTRLTVV.

The sample holds a few counts of this clone. The gene calls are TRBV9 and TRBJ2-7; D unclear. From germline, CDR1 is SGDLS and CDR2 YYNGEE. The CDR3 consists of 15 residues. V shed 2 bases and J shed 2 bases, with 14 bases lying between them. CDR3 residues: CASSVNLGRAYEQYF. The DNA of the CDR3 is TGTGCCAGCAGCGTGAATTTAGGCAGAGCCTACGAGCAGTACTTC.

The chain has TRBV29-1 and TRBJ1-3, with a tentative D call TRBD1 (5 bases). Germline CDR1 SQVTM, CDR2 ANQGSEA. Between the trimmed V and J ends, which lost 4 bases and 0 bases, there was a span of 10 bases. The CDR3 runs 14 residues. The CDR3 reads CSVGNRSSGNTIYF. CDR3 DNA sequence: TGCAGCGTTGGGAACAGGAGCTCTGGAAACACCATATATTTT.

This chain joins TRBV11-2 and TRBJ1-2, with 10 bases that match TRBD1. The CDR3 runs 16 residues. Germline values: CDR1 SGHAT, CDR2 FQNNGV. J lost 5 bases, V lost 0 bases, and 6 bases had no gene match. The CDR3 is CASSLDRGQGRYGYTF. The CDR3 coding sequence is TGTGCCAGCAGCTTAGATCGGGGACAGGGGAGATATGGCTACACCTTC.

In its sample, this clone was seen once. DNA of the CDR3: TGTGCCAGCAGCTTAGCGCAGGGACCAACTAATGAAAAACTGTTTTTT. It is translated as CASSLAQGPTNEKLFF. The chain combines TRBV7-9 with TRBJ1-4; a weak D match, TRBD1 (5 bases). Per the germline V gene, CDR1 is SEHNR and CDR2 is FQNEAQ (reference sequence). This CDR3 is built from 16 residues. The ends were cut back, 0 bases at V and 0 bases at J, with 8 bases in the middle.

This chain uses TRBV12-3 or TRBV12-4 with TRBJ2-7, with D hard to call. V lost 2 bases to trimming and J lost 3 bases, with 5 bases between them. CDR3 size: 12 residues. CDR3 DNA sequence: TGTGCCAGCAGTTTAATAGGCTACGAGCAGTACTTC. Its protein product is CASSLIGYEQYF.

The chain links TRBV5-4 to TRBJ2-5; D unresolved. The V end lost 2 bases, the J end lost 1 base, and 9 bases lay between the germline ends. The V gene's germline CDR1 is SGHNT and CDR2 YYREEE (reference sequence). The CDR3 has 14 residues. The CDR3 nucleotides read TGTGCCAGCAGCTTAGCACAGACCCAAGAGACCCAGTACTTC. Protein sequence: CASSLAQTQETQYF. Based on the CDR3 plus reference TRBV5-4 and TRBJ2-5, the full variable domain is ETGVTQSPTHLIKTRGQQVTLRCSSQSGHNTVSWYQQALGQGPQFIFQYYREEENGRGNFPPRFSGLQFPNYSSELNVNALELDDSALYLCASSLAQTQETQYFGPGTRLLVL.

A few counts support this clone. The chain couples TRBV3-1 (or the pseudogene TRBV3-2) to TRBJ1-2, with D hard to call. This CDR3 contains 16 residues. Germline lookup yields CDR1 LGHDT and CDR2 YNNKEL (reference sequence). Trimming removed 2 bases at V and 4 bases at J, with 17 bases between. CDR3 protein: CASSQPSGVTSYGYTF. CDR3 nucleotide sequence: TGTGCCAGCAGCCAACCGTCAGGAGTTACGAGCTATGGCTACACCTTC.

The V gene is TRBV5-6, the J gene TRBJ1-4; D is unresolved. CDR3 length: 15 residues. V lost 0 bases, J lost 3 bases, and 9 bases lay in between. CDR1 SGHDT and CDR2 YYEEEE come from the germline V gene. CDR3 nucleotide sequence: TGTGCCAGCAGCTTGGGAACAGCCTCTAATGAAAAACTGTTTTTT. It encodes CASSLGTASNEKLFF.

The rearrangement joins TRBV2 to TRBJ2-7; TRBD1 might be the D (6 bases). Germline V lookup: CDR1 SNHLY, CDR2 FYNNEI. The CDR3 contains 15 residues. V was cut by 0 bases and J by 6 bases, with 15 bases left in between. CDR3 residues: CASSEASTGTLEQYF. CDR3 sequence (DNA): TGTGCCAGCAGTGAAGCGAGTACAGGGACCCTCGAGCAGTACTTC.

The chain couples TRBV5-1 to TRBJ2-7; D gene ambiguous. V lost 0 bases and J 6 bases, leaving 7 bases between the germline ends. CDR1 SGHRS and CDR2 YFSETQ come from the germline V gene. The CDR3 length is 12 residues. The CDR3 DNA is TGCGCCAGCAGCTTGGAAGAAGGCGAGCAGTACTTC. It is translated as CASSLEEGEQYF. The whole variable domain, remainder taken from reference TRBV5-1 and TRBJ2-7, is KAGVTQTPRYLIKTRGQQVTLSCSPISGHRSVSWYQQTPGQGLQFLFEYFSETQRNKGNFPGRFSGRQFSNSRSEMNVSTLELGDSALYLCASSLEEGEQYFGPGTRLTVT.

This clone has more than one count but fewer than ten. The J gene is TRBJ1-2, the V gene TRBV25-1, with 8 positions matching TRBD1. Germline V lookup: CDR1 MGHDK, CDR2 SYGVNS. The junction had 7 bases not matched to a gene; V was cut back by 4 bases and J by 6 bases. CDR3 length: 14 amino acids. Written as DNA, the CDR3 is TGTGCCAGCAGTGGACAGGGGAGTATACATGGCTACACCTTC. It is translated as CASSGQGSIHGYTF.

V gene TRBV5-1 combines with J gene TRBJ1-3; TRBD1 matches at 8 bases. The CDR3 spans 16 residues. Trimming cost V 4 bases and J 0 bases; bases outside gene matches: 6. Per germline, CDR1 SGHRS and CDR2 YFSETQ. CDR3 nucleotide sequence: TGCGCCAGCAGCCCCGGACAGGGCTACTCTGGAAACACCATATATTTT. Amino acids: CASSPGQGYSGNTIYF.

This sequence joins TRBV9 and TRBJ2-5; TRBD2 is a possible D gene (6 bases). Germline lookup yields CDR1 SGDLS and CDR2 YYNGEE. The CDR3 is made up of 15 amino acids. V was shortened by 3 bases and J by 4 bases, with 16 bases between the two germline ends. This CDR3 reads CASSAGEGLRETQYF. In nucleotides, the CDR3 is TGTGCCAGCAGCGCGGGAGAGGGATTGAGAGAGACCCAGTACTTC.

This chain joins TRBV27 and TRBJ2-7; D not certain. Deletions cut 5 bases from V and 5 bases from J, with 16 bases between. CDR1 and CDR2 (germline): MNHEY, SMNVEV (reference sequence). The CDR3 has 14 residues. CDR3 sequence: CASSAQVTWDEQYF. CDR3 sequence (DNA): TGTGCCAGCAGTGCCCAAGTAACCTGGGACGAGCAGTACTTC.

The V call is TRBV10-3, the J call TRBJ1-3; D remains unclear. CDR1 is ENHRY, CDR2 SYGVKD, per germline. The length of the CDR3 is 14 residues. V was clipped by 7 bases and J by 3 bases, with 13 bases between them. CDR3 amino acids: CAINEGGFGNTIYF. The CDR3 DNA reads as TGTGCCATCAATGAAGGAGGGTTTGGAAACACCATATATTTT.